This entry features one TCR beta chain sequence. Original data processing: Scientists estimated how many nucleated cells there were by amplifying reference gene primers. Method: immunoSEQ multiplex PCR; TCRdb's copy keeps in-frame clones and lacks some. The V and J calls and clone size are taken from that table; D and trimming were inferred from the DNA. The data hold 200,000 to 300,000 clones, with approximately 80% observed a single time. The CDR3 consists of 13 residues. Trimming stripped 11 bases from V and 0 bases from J, with 13 bases between. Germline V gene data show CDR1 as SNHLY and CDR2 as FYNNEI. The sample is drawn from a study of blood T cell repertoires in COVID-19. The Seattle patients joined while their infection was active and were tracked longitudinally afterward.

The sample consisted of peripheral blood. The V and J genes are TRBV2 and TRBJ1-1; D call uncertain. The clonotype originates from a woman of 80 years or more with COVID-19, enrolled during active disease. The CDR3 region is CAGTKELNTEAFF. The CDR3 region has the DNA TGTGCCGGTACAAAGGAGCTGAACACTGAAGCTTTCTTT.